One and the same sample provided the 29 T cell receptor beta chains below, sequenced in a study of cytotoxic CD8 clonotypes in ibrutinib-treated CLL. The assay was immunoSEQ multiplex PCR, and TCRdb's table has in-frame clones only and misses some. The table has 140,000 or so clones, roughly 83% seen once. The material sequenced was PBMCs, taken after 12 months of ibrutinib treatment. The receptors were gathered from a human donor with chronic lymphocytic leukemia.

This chain uses TRBV27 with TRBJ2-7, with 9 bases fitting TRBD1. This CDR3 spans 15 amino acids. Trimming cost V 1 base and J 5 bases; bases outside gene matches: 6. From germline, CDR1 is MNHEY and CDR2 SMNVEV (reference sequence). Here the CDR3 DNA reads TGTGCCAGCAGTTTATTGGGGACAGGGTCCAACGAGCAGTACTTC. Residues: CASSLLGTGSNEQYF.

The chain employs TRBV6-5 and TRBJ2-7; D perhaps matches TRBD2 (6 bases). V was trimmed by 6 bases and J by 3 bases, leaving 12 bases between them. The CDR3 sequence is 13 residues long. CDR1 MNHEY and CDR2 SVGAGI come from the germline V gene. This CDR3 reads CASSEGLYYEQYF. The CDR3 DNA is TGTGCCAGCAGCGAGGGACTTTACTACGAGCAGTACTTC.

The J gene is TRBJ2-7, the V gene TRBV6-6, with 11 bases aligning to TRBD1. V trimming: 6 bases; J trimming: 2 bases; junction bases outside the gene matches: 6. Looked up from germline, CDR1 is MNHNY and CDR2 is SVGAGI (reference sequence). The CDR3 has 15 amino acids. In DNA, the CDR3 is TGTGCCAGCAGACCCCGGGACAGGGGGACCTACGAGCAGTACTTC. Translation gives CASRPRDRGTYEQYF.

The J gene is TRBJ1-1, the V gene TRBV28; D is unclear. Germline loops: CDR1 MDHEN, CDR2 SYDVKM. Trimming left V 5 bases short and J 8 bases short, with 15 bases between. The CDR3 is made up of 13 amino acids. In DNA form, the CDR3 reads TGTGCCAGCAGTACATCAGAAGGGTGGGAAGCTTTCTTT. Its translation is CASSTSEGWEAFF.

The chain uses TRBV13 and TRBJ2-5; D might be TRBD2 (6 bases). V was trimmed by 6 bases and J by 3 bases, leaving 20 bases between them. Germline V gene data show CDR1 as PRHDT and CDR2 as FYEKMQ (reference sequence). There are 16 residues in the CDR3. The CDR3 DNA follows: TGTGCCAGCAGTGACCACGGGGGTAACGGAGAAGAGACCCAGTACTTC. Its translation: CASSDHGGNGEETQYF.

This clone was recorded a few times. The chain recombines TRBV6-1 with TRBJ2-7, with 7 bases fitting TRBD1. V lost 8 bases to trimming and J lost 2 bases; unmatched junction nucleotides: 3. This CDR3 has 12 amino acids. CDR1 and CDR2 (germline): MNHNS, SASEGT. In DNA, the CDR3 is TGTGCCAGCGCCGGGACAGCCTACGAGCAGTACTTC. The encoded protein is CASAGTAYEQYF.

The CDR3 here is CASSLVSRRLHYEQYF. CDR3 nucleotides: TGTGCCAGCAGCTTGGTCTCCCGCCGGCTTCACTACGAGCAGTACTTC. The V gene is TRBV5-6, the J gene TRBJ2-7; D gene unclear. The CDR3 loop spans 16 amino acids. Trimming shortened V by 0 bases and J by 3 bases, and 16 bases separated the two germline ends. The germline V gene encodes CDR1 SGHDT and CDR2 YYEEEE.

The rearrangement joins TRBV2 to TRBJ1-4; TRBD1 matches 8 bases. In germline, CDR1 is SNHLY, CDR2 FYNNEI. The CDR3 contains 13 residues. V was pared by 7 bases and J by 4 bases, with 2 bases of the junction left unmatched. The CDR3 region is CASTGGINEKLFF. In DNA form, the CDR3 reads TGTGCCAGCACAGGGGGCATTAATGAAAAACTGTTTTTT.

The chain recombines TRBV5-1 with TRBJ2-7, with 9 bases matching TRBD1. The CDR3 covers 19 residues. With V trimmed by 6 bases and J by 0 bases, 19 bases remained unmatched. The germline V gene encodes CDR1 SGHRS and CDR2 YFSETQ. The CDR3: CASKSTGTGIHNFSYEQYF. In DNA form, the CDR3 reads TGCGCCAGCAAGAGCACCGGGACAGGGATACATAATTTCTCCTACGAGCAGTACTTC.

The chain carries TRBV19 and TRBJ1-5; perhaps TRBD1 as D (6 bases). The CDR3 is 18 residues long. Trimming pared 8 bases from V and 0 bases from J, leaving 23 bases between. Germline lookup yields CDR1 LNHDA and CDR2 SQIVND (reference sequence). The CDR3 region has the DNA TGTGCCAGTTCTTTGCACCGGGACACCAAATATAGCAATCAGCCCCAGCATTTT. Translated: CASSLHRDTKYSNQPQHF.

The chain combines TRBV7-8 with TRBJ2-1, with D perhaps matching TRBD1 (5 bases). CDR1 SGHVS and CDR2 FQNEAQ come from the germline V gene. The CDR3 covers 16 residues. Trimming pared 5 bases from V and 3 bases from J, leaving 17 bases between. The CDR3 DNA is TGTGCCAGCAGCCACCGACAGACGATGATCTACAATGAGCAGTTCTTC. Translating gives CASSHRQTMIYNEQFF.

This rearrangement joins TRBV5-4 to TRBJ1-5; unclear D gene. V lost 3 bases and J lost 5, with 12 bases in between. CDR1 is SGHNT, CDR2 YYREEE, per germline (reference sequence). CDR3 length: 14 residues. The CDR3 here is CASSSSPVDQPQHF. The CDR3, as DNA: TGTGCCAGCAGCTCATCCCCGGTTGATCAGCCCCAGCATTTT.

The chain recombines TRBV7-6 with TRBJ1-1; D is uncertain. Germline-derived CDR1 and CDR2 are SGHVS and FNYEAQ. The CDR3 covers 16 residues. Between the trimmed V and J ends, which lost 5 bases and 0 bases, there was a span of 16 bases. The CDR3 nucleotides read TGTGCCAGCAGCCCCCGCCAGAGCGATTTGAACACTGAAGCTTTCTTT. It specifies CASSPRQSDLNTEAFF. Based on the CDR3 plus reference TRBV7-6 and TRBJ1-1, the full variable domain is GAGVSQSPRYKVTKRGQDVALRCDPISGHVSLYWYRQALGQGPEFLTYFNYEAQQDKSGLPNDRFSAERPEGSISTLTIQRTEQRDSAMYRCASSPRQSDLNTEAFFGQGTRLTVV.

This chain uses TRBV7-9 with TRBJ2-2; 9 bases align to TRBD1. The CDR3 runs 14 residues. V dropped 9 bases and J dropped 0; count of bases not matched to a gene: 2. The germline gives CDR1 SEHNR, CDR2 FQNEAQ (reference sequence). CDR3 DNA: TGTGCCAGACAGGGGGCTACGAACACCGGGGAGCTGTTTTTT. It translates to CARQGATNTGELFF.

V is TRBV6-6 and J is TRBJ1-3; no firm D call. The V gene's germline CDR1 is MNHNY and CDR2 SVGAGI (reference sequence). CDR3 length equals 14 residues. The V gene lost 6 bases and the J gene lost 2 bases, with 11 bases spanning the gap. The CDR3 DNA is TGTGCCAGCAGCCTCGGCGGGGCTGGAAACACCATATATTTT. Translation: CASSLGGAGNTIYF.

This clone came up a few times. The chain is built from TRBV19 and TRBJ1-1; D is undetermined. In germline, CDR1 is LNHDA, CDR2 SQIVND (reference sequence). The V gene lost 1 base and the J gene lost 8 bases, with 20 bases spanning the gap. The CDR3 extends over 16 amino acids. CDR3 sequence (DNA): TGTGCCAGTAGTATAGTTGGAGGTAGCCGCCGGGAAGAAGCTTTCTTT. This translates into CASSIVGGSRREEAFF. The complete variable domain, with remaining parts taken from reference TRBV19 and TRBJ1-1, reads DGGITQSPKYLFRKEGQNVTLSCEQNLNHDAMYWYRQDPGQGLRLIYYSQIVNDFQKGDIAEGYSVSREKKESFPLTVTSAQKNPTAFYLCASSIVGGSRREEAFFGQGTRLTVV.

The chain uses TRBV19 and TRBJ2-5, with 8 bases fitting TRBD1. The CDR3 is 15 residues long. Germline CDR1 reads LNHDA; CDR2 reads SQIVND (reference sequence). V was clipped by 8 bases and J by 4 bases; unmatched bases: 12. Written as DNA, the CDR3 is TGTGCCAGTCGCACCGTTCAGGGGGCCGCAGAGACCCAGTACTTC. This translates into CASRTVQGAAETQYF.

The chain joins TRBV5-1 to TRBJ2-5; the D gene is possibly TRBD1 (6 bases). CDR1 and CDR2 (germline): SGHRS, YFSETQ. The V gene lost 4 bases and the J gene lost 4 bases, with 17 bases spanning the gap. The CDR3 is 15 amino acids. The CDR3 is CASSSRDTAGETQYF. The DNA for the CDR3 is TGCGCCAGCAGCAGCCGGGACACCGCTGGAGAGACCCAGTACTTC.

CDR3 protein: CASSFYRGGEQFF. CDR3 nucleotides: TGTGCCAGCAGTTTTTACAGGGGTGGTGAGCAGTTCTTC. V is TRBV28 and J is TRBJ2-1, with 7 bases lining up with TRBD1. CDR1 MDHEN and CDR2 SYDVKM come from the germline V gene. CDR3 length: 13 amino acids. V lost 3 bases and J lost 9; bases outside the gene matches: 5.

The J gene is TRBJ2-5, the V gene TRBV4-1; 9 nucleotides agree with TRBD1. This CDR3 contains 15 residues. Germline CDR1 reads MGHRA; CDR2 reads YSYEKL. J gave up 6 bases and V 4 bases, and 9 bases lay outside the gene matches. The CDR3 DNA is TGCGCCAGCAGCCCGCCAACAGGGGGCACGAAGACCCAGTACTTC. Its translation: CASSPPTGGTKTQYF.

The rearrangement uses TRBV10-3 and TRBJ2-3; D possibly corresponds to TRBD2 (6 bases). The CDR3 is 12 amino acids. The germline V gene has CDR1 ENHRY and CDR2 SYGVKD. The ends were cut back, 11 bases at V and 6 bases at J, with 15 bases in the middle. CDR3 bases: TGTGCCGTGAACTCAGCGGGTGATACGCAGTATTTT. It yields the protein CAVNSAGDTQYF.

This clone was counted between two and nine times. The chain links TRBV5-4 to TRBJ2-7; 8 nucleotides agree with TRBD2. The CDR3 loop spans 16 amino acids. J lost 0 bases, V lost 2 bases, and 7 bases had no gene match. Germline V lookup: CDR1 SGHNT, CDR2 YYREEE (reference sequence). In DNA form, the CDR3 reads TGTGCCAGCAGCTTTTCCAGCGGGAGCGTCTCCTACGAGCAGTACTTC. It codes for CASSFSSGSVSYEQYF.

In its sample, this clone was seen once. The chain is built from TRBV7-9 and TRBJ1-1, with D hard to call. Deletions cut 2 bases from V and 1 base from J, with 8 bases between. Looked up from germline, CDR1 is SEHNR and CDR2 is FQNEAQ (reference sequence). The CDR3 contains 14 residues. The DNA for the CDR3 is TGTGCCAGCAGCTTACCGCCATCGAACACTGAAGCTTTCTTT. The encoded protein is CASSLPPSNTEAFF.

This clone has a handful of counts. The CDR3 protein is CSVDVVDRGLGTEAFF. The CDR3 DNA is TGCAGCGTGGACGTAGTGGACAGGGGGCTGGGCACTGAAGCTTTCTTT. The chain joins TRBV29-1 to TRBJ1-1, with TRBD1 matching 11 bases. This CDR3 contains 16 residues. Germline CDR1 SQVTM, CDR2 ANQGSEA. The ends lost 6 bases at V and 4 bases at J; junction bases unmatched: 13.

The chain recombines TRBV2 with TRBJ2-7; unclear D gene. V was shortened by 8 bases and J by 3 bases, with 5 bases between the two germline ends. Per germline, CDR1 SNHLY and CDR2 FYNNEI. The CDR3 is made up of 10 amino acids. CDR3 coding DNA: TGTGCCAGCGGGAACTACGAGCAGTACTTC. This translates into CASGNYEQYF.

The chain employs TRBV5-1 and TRBJ1-1; D unclear. Germline V lookup: CDR1 SGHRS, CDR2 YFSETQ. The CDR3 loop spans 14 amino acids. Trimming pared 0 bases from V and 2 bases from J, leaving 8 bases between. CDR3 in DNA: TGCGCCAGCAGCTTGGGTTTGCCTAACACTGAAGCTTTCTTT. This encodes CASSLGLPNTEAFF.

The gene calls are TRBV27 and TRBJ1-2; 7 bases are a match to TRBD1. The CDR3 loop spans 13 amino acids. Trimming took 8 bases from V and 4 from J; bases not matched to a gene: 7. Germline CDR1 MNHEY, CDR2 SMNVEV (reference sequence). CDR3 nucleotides: TGTGCCAGCTCCTTCCGGGACAGCTATGGCTACACCTTC. Encoded protein: CASSFRDSYGYTF.

This sequence joins TRBV28 and TRBJ2-6; D remains ambiguous. Germline assignment: CDR1 MDHEN and CDR2 SYDVKM. CDR3 length equals 15 residues. Trimming cost V 6 bases and J 3 bases, with 12 bases left between them. The CDR3: CASSSGDFGANVLTF. The CDR3 DNA sequence: TGTGCCAGCAGCTCTGGGGATTTTGGGGCCAACGTCCTGACTTTC.

Points on this clone: At the DNA level, this CDR3 is encoded by other sequences in the same sample as well. This chain connects TRBV2 to TRBJ2-5; D ambiguous. V was pared by 5 bases and J by 2 bases, with 3 bases between. The CDR3 runs to 11 residues. Per germline, CDR1 SNHLY and CDR2 FYNNEI. CDR3 sequence reads: CASSSQETQYF. Written as DNA, the CDR3 is TGTGCCAGCAGTTCGCAAGAGACCCAGTACTTC.